This T cell receptor beta chain stems from a study of T cells in Graves' hyperthyroidism and ophthalmopathy. The CDR3 totals 13 residues. Germline loops: CDR1 SGHRS, CDR2 YFSETQ. Trimming took off 2 bases at V and 1 base at J, with 6 bases between the two ends. This clonotype was counted many times. Patients aged 18 to 65 had newly diagnosed hyperthyroidism that had lasted under 2 months. Amplification yielded TCR beta CDR3 regions, with RNA transcripts as the source. The study used the HTBI primer set for a first-round RT-PCR of the TCR CDR3. TCRdb itself ran the multiplex PCR reads through MiXCR, one entry per CDR3 protein. The data contain around 200,000 distinct CDR3 sequences, approximately 20% of them singletons.

V usage is TRBV5-1 and J usage is TRBJ1-1; D gene uncertain. This TCR was sampled from a man between 35 and 55 years old with Graves' hyperthyroidism. Source material: blood. This CDR3 reads CASSFTRNTEAFF. Here the CDR3 DNA reads TGCGCCAGCAGCTTCACAAGGAACACTGAAGCTTTCTTT.